The present T cell receptor (beta chain) was sequenced within a study of response to subunit inactivated influenza vaccine. CDR3 size: 14 residues. The germline V gene encodes CDR1 LGHDT and CDR2 YNNKEL (reference sequence). The trim removed 4 bases at V and 6 bases at J, leaving 3 bases unmatched. This clonotype was counted only a few times. As yet, its antigen is unknown. TCRdb recomputed calls from the RT-PCR reads with MiXCR, one row per CDR3 protein. Of 400,000 to 550,000 distinct CDR3 sequences in the sample, less than 30% were seen once. Study-wide points: Each seasonal influenza vaccination recruits few new T cells, the authors suggested.

The V gene is TRBV3-1, the J gene TRBJ1-6; 7 positions match TRBD1. The origin of this receptor is a man in his fifties or sixties who received an inactivated influenza vaccine. The sequencing used CD4+ T cells sorted from PBMCs, collected about 5 days after vaccination. This CDR3 reads CASSRPGGNSPLHF. Written as DNA, the CDR3 is TGTGCCAGCAGCCGTCCAGGGGGTAATTCACCCCTCCACTTT.